This TCR beta chain was sequenced in a study of T-cell reconstitution after alpha-beta-depleted transplantation in children. TCRbeta library preparation incorporated unique molecular identifiers. From the PCR reads, TCRdb called clonotypes with MiXCR, one entry per CDR3 protein. The sample carries about 980,000 distinct CDR3 sequences, less than 30% recorded once. General study results and limits: The study traced high day-60 TCRbeta diversity in some patients to surviving recipient T cells and thymic progenitors. One year after transplant, T-cell counts and diversity came mostly from newly produced T cells.

Regarding this clonotype: The antigen remains undetermined.

Sample: PBMCs, mostly from graft donor cells, taken 360 days after TCRalphabeta/CD19-depleted stem cell transplant. This sequence was found in a boy younger than two who had a stem cell transplant for SCID, so the T cells may come from the graft donor.

The CDR3 loop is CSARDRGINEKLFF. The CDR3 DNA reads TGCAGTGCTCGCGACAGGGGCATTAATGAAAAACTGTTTTTT. The J gene is TRBJ1-4, the V gene TRBV20-1, with 8 bases fitting TRBD1. The CDR3 is 14 amino acids. Germline V CDR1 and CDR2: DFQATT, SNEGSKA (reference sequence). The V and J ends lost 5 bases and 4 bases, in that order; junction bases with no gene match: 6.